The clone carrying this T cell receptor beta chain was recorded many times. Exclusion applied to patients with other autoimmune diseases, uncontrolled infections, pregnancy or lactation. The record originates from a study of Graves' ophthalmopathy and Graves' hyperthyroidism. The authors amplified TCR beta CDR3 regions from RNA transcripts. The first-round RT-PCR employed HTBI primers together with the Qiagen OneStep RT-PCR kit. A multiplex PCR was then performed as the second round. Using its own MiXCR run on the multiplex PCR reads, TCRdb lists one record per CDR3 protein. The repertoire holds fewer than 350,000 distinct CDR3 sequences, with roughly 17% as singletons. Looked up from germline, CDR1 is LGHDT and CDR2 is YNNKEL (reference sequence). CDR3 size: 16 residues. Trimming at V came to 1 base and at J to 2 bases, leaving 3 bases not matched to a gene.

Sequences were obtained from peripheral blood. The V gene is TRBV3-1, the J gene TRBJ2-1, with 9 positions matching TRBD2. The TCR comes from an adult man with Graves' ophthalmopathy. The CDR3 loop reads CASSQAGGRAYNEQFF. In DNA form, the CDR3 reads TGTGCCAGCAGCCAAGCGGGCGGGAGGGCCTACAATGAGCAGTTCTTC.